A selection of T cell receptor beta chains follows, all from one sample in a study of shared clonotypes between healthy human individuals. Assay used: immunoSEQ multiplex PCR; TCRdb lists only in-frame clones, some missing. Among 950,000 to 1,200,000 clones listed, around three quarters were seen once. The material sequenced was memory CD4+ T cells from PBMCs. These receptor sequences come from a man younger than 35 in good health. Some clones in this sample may be carry-over from other donors' samples. Both conserved end residues are part of each CDR3. A D gene is named only where the DNA matches it firmly. Only part of the rows carry a size: once, few, many, or a class if the clone is expanded.

>TRBV28|TRBD1|NA|TRBJ2-7
TGTGCCAGCAGTCCACAGGGGAGTCTGTACTTC
CASSPQGSLYF
>TRBV7-8|NA|NA|TRBJ2-5
TGTGCCAGCAGCTTAGCGTGGGCTACAGCTTTGTCTTGGGAGACCCAGTACTTC
CASSLAWATALSWETQYF
>TRBV11-2|TRBD2|NA|TRBJ2-7
TGTGCCAGCAGCTTAGGGGCGGGGACTAGCGGGCTCGAGCAGTACTTC
CASSLGAGTSGLEQYF
>TRBV4-1|NA|NA|TRBJ1-4
TGCGCCAGCAGCCAAGAGCTCGGGATAGTGGGTGAAAAACTGTTTTTT
CASSQELGIVGEKLFF
>TRBV27|NA|NA|TRBJ1-3
TGTGCCAGCGGCCCCTTAAGCTCTGGAAACACCATATATTTT
CASGPLSSGNTIYF
>TRBV7-2|TRBD1|NA|TRBJ2-5
TGTGCCAGCAGCTTAGGTGTGACAGGGCTTCAAGAGACCCAGTACTTC
CASSLGVTGLQETQYF
>TRBV5-4|NA|NA|TRBJ2-3
TGTGCCAGCAGCTCACGAATGCTTAACACAGATACGCAGTATTTT
CASSSRMLNTDTQYF
>TRBV5-4|TRBD2|once|TRBJ2-3
TGTGCCAGCAGCTTGGGTAGCGGGTCCTCAGATACGCAGTATTTT
CASSLGSGSSDTQYF
>TRBV7-9|NA|NA|TRBJ2-7
TGTGCCAGCAGCTTAGGGGGTCAGGTTTACGAGCAGTACTTC
CASSLGGQVYEQYF
>TRBV7-8|NA|NA|TRBJ2-3
TGTGCCAGCAGCCTTTTAGTAGGCGGGACCCTAAGCACAGATACGCAGTATTTT
CASSLLVGGTLSTDTQYF
>TRBV27|NA|NA|TRBJ1-5
TGTGCCAGCAGTTCTGCTAGCAATCAGCCCCAGCATTTT
CASSSASNQPQHF
>TRBV7-9|NA|NA|TRBJ1-1
TGTGCCAGCAGCTTGGAAGGGACGAACACTGAAGCTTTCTTT
CASSLEGTNTEAFF
>TRBV13|NA|NA|TRBJ2-1
TGTGCCAGCGGCAACTACAATGAGCAGTTCTTC
CASGNYNEQFF
>TRBV4-1|NA|NA|TRBJ2-5
TGCGCCAGCAGCCAAAACTCTGGGGGAGTGGAGACCCAGTACTTC
CASSQNSGGVETQYF
>TRBV11-2|NA|few|TRBJ1-1
TGTGCCAGCAGCTTGGCGGGGAACACTGAAGCTTTCTTT
CASSLAGNTEAFF
>TRBV10-3|NA|NA|TRBJ1-2
TGTGCCATCAGTGGAGAAGGGCAGGGCTATGGCTACACCTTC
CAISGEGQGYGYTF
>TRBV5-1|NA|once|TRBJ1-1
TGCGCCAGCAGCCCTCAGGCGGGGGTCGGGAACACTGAAGCTTTCTTT
CASSPQAGVGNTEAFF
>TRBV18|TRBD2|NA|TRBJ2-5
TGTGCCAGCTCACCTTCTTTGCGGGGGCAAGAGACCCAGTACTTC
CASSPSLRGQETQYF
>TRBV29-1|NA|many|TRBJ1-2
TGCAGCGTTGAAACCACCCCTAACTATGGCTACACCTTC
CSVETTPNYGYTF
>TRBV18|NA|few|TRBJ2-7
TGTGCCAGCTCACCATCCAGGGTGGGTTACGAGCAGTACTTC
CASSPSRVGYEQYF
>TRBV29-1|NA|NA|TRBJ2-7
TGCAGCGTCGTGTCGGGCAGCTCCTACGAGCAGTACTTC
CSVVSGSSYEQYF
>TRBV4-2|NA|NA|TRBJ1-3
TGTGCCAGCAGCCTCGACGGGGACTCTGGAAACACCATATATTTT
CASSLDGDSGNTIYF
>TRBV5-4|TRBD2|many|TRBJ2-7
TGTGCCAGCAGCCCGGGAGGGGAAGGCTCCTACGAGCAGTACTTC
CASSPGGEGSYEQYF
>TRBV19|TRBD1|NA|TRBJ2-1
TGTGCCAGTAGTATCCTCGGGACAGGGGACGACAATGAGCAGTTCTTC
CASSILGTGDDNEQFF
>TRBV2|NA|few|TRBJ1-4
TGTGCCAGCAGCCAGGGAGGGGCTGAAAAACTGTTTTTT
CASSQGGAEKLFF
>TRBV18|NA|NA|TRBJ2-5
TGTGCCAGCTCAACCAGGTTGACAAAAGAGACCCAGTACTTC
CASSTRLTKETQYF
>TRBV10-2|NA|NA|TRBJ1-1
TGCGCCAGCGCCATGGCAGTAAACACTGAAGCTTTCTTT
CASAMAVNTEAFF
>TRBV30|NA|NA|TRBJ2-1
TGTGCCTGTGTTCAGTGGCCCCAGAATGAGCAGTTCTTC
CACVQWPQNEQFF
>TRBV7-8|TRBD2|NA|TRBJ2-3
TGTGCCAGCAGCCCTCCTCCTAGCGGGAGGGCCGTACCCACGCAGTATTTT
CASSPPPSGRAVPTQYF
>TRBV9|TRBD1|NA|TRBJ2-5
TGTGCCAGCAGCGCCGACAGGGGAGGAGAGACCCAGTACTTC
CASSADRGGETQYF
>TRBV27|TRBD1|NA|TRBJ2-1
TGTGCCAGCAGTTCCTACAGGGGGATGTACAATGAGCAGTTCTTC
CASSSYRGMYNEQFF
>TRBV6-5|NA|NA|TRBJ1-1
TGTGCCAGCAGCTTACTGGGGCTGGTGGACACTGAAGCTTTCTTT
CASSLLGLVDTEAFF
>TRBV6-1|NA|NA|TRBJ1-5
TGTGCCAGCAGTGACGTACGGGGGGCTAGCAATCAGCCCCAGCATTTT
CASSDVRGASNQPQHF
>TRBV7-2|NA|few|TRBJ2-5
TGTGCCAGCAGCCCCCTAGAGACCCAGTACTTC
CASSPLETQYF
>TRBV11-2|NA|many|TRBJ1-4
TGTGCCAGCAGCTTTCCAACCGGGGCCCCAAAACTGTTTTTT
CASSFPTGAPKLFF
>TRBV10-3|TRBD2|NA|TRBJ2-7
TGTGCCACCGCACCGGGACTAGACTACGAGCAGTACTTC
CATAPGLDYEQYF
>TRBV28|NA|NA|TRBJ1-5
TGTGCTAATGGGCAAAAGGGGGGTCAGCCCCAGCATTTT
CANGQKGGQPQHF
>TRBV11-1|NA|NA|TRBJ2-5
TGTGCCAGCAGCTTAGGGGTTTCCGAGACCCAGTACTTC
CASSLGVSETQYF
>TRBV4-1|TRBD2|NA|TRBJ2-3
TGCGCCAGCAGCCAGACGAATCACAAAATAGCGGGAGGGGTAGATACGCAGTATTTT
CASSQTNHKIAGGVDTQYF
>TRBV28|TRBD2|NA|TRBJ2-3
TGTGCCAGCAGTTTAATATGGACTAGCGGGTCTAGCACAGATACGCAGTATTTT
CASSLIWTSGSSTDTQYF
>TRBV28|TRBD2|NA|TRBJ2-7
TGTGCCAGCAGCCGTCGCAGCGGGAGGGCGCCCCAGTACTTC
CASSRRSGRAPQYF
>TRBV7-9|TRBD2|NA|TRBJ2-7
TGTGCCAGCAGTACCTTCACTAGCGGAACCTACGAGCAGTACTTC
CASSTFTSGTYEQYF